The 23 T cell receptor beta chains in this list originate from one sample, sequenced in a study of blood T cells in healthy people across ages. Together with a sample-barcoded 5' primer, a J-beta primer mix was included in a second PCR lasting roughly 6 to 12 cycles. TCRdb fed the 5' RACE reads into MiXCR, producing one record per CDR3 protein. The sample holds under 1,100,000 distinct CDR3 sequences, 25% seen once. These data were also reused for a study on T cells of mothers and their children.

The specimen was blood. The receptor set was obtained from a girl aged 2-10 years in good health.

The V gene is TRBV20-1, the J gene TRBJ2-1; D is uncertain. The V gene lost 4 bases and the J gene lost 5 bases, with 3 bases spanning the gap. The germline gives CDR1 DFQATT, CDR2 SNEGSKA (reference sequence). The CDR3 length is 10 residues. The chain's CDR3 is CSATDNEQFF. For the CDR3, the DNA is TGCAGTGCTACAGACAATGAGCAGTTCTTC.

The rearrangement uses TRBV4-2 and TRBJ2-3, with a tentative D call TRBD2 (6 bases). The germline V gene encodes CDR1 LGHNA and CDR2 YNFKEQ. The length of the CDR3 is 16 residues. Trimming cost V 1 base and J 0 bases, with 11 bases left between them. The CDR3 sequence is CASSQVGGPSTDTQYF. The CDR3 DNA reads TGTGCCAGCAGCCAAGTTGGAGGGCCTAGCACAGATACGCAGTATTTT.

The genes are TRBV27 and TRBJ1-2; TRBD1 might be the D (5 bases). Germline CDR1 and CDR2: MNHEY and SMNVEV (reference sequence). CDR3 length equals 14 residues. Trimming removed 3 bases at V and 4 bases at J, with 12 bases between. The CDR3 region has the DNA TGTGCCAGCAGTTTCGAGGGGCCGGGCTATGGCTACACCTTC. Encoded protein: CASSFEGPGYGYTF.

This clonotype was detected only a few times. The V gene is TRBV27, the J gene TRBJ1-6, with D perhaps matching TRBD1 (6 bases). The length of the CDR3 is 14 residues. Trimming shortened V by 6 bases and J by 6 bases, and 12 bases separated the two germline ends. The germline CDR1 and CDR2 sequences are MNHEY and SMNVEV (reference sequence). CDR3 region: CASRQGMGNSPLHF. The CDR3 DNA reads as TGTGCCAGCAGACAGGGAATGGGTAATTCACCCCTCCACTTT.

This clonotype appeared a few times. V usage is TRBV29-1 and J usage is TRBJ2-5, with 10 bases fitting TRBD1. Germline V gives CDR1 SQVTM, CDR2 ANQGSEA. The ends lost 4 bases at V and 4 bases at J; junction bases unmatched: 3. This CDR3 region has 13 residues. The CDR3 region has the DNA TGCAGCGTTGTCGGACAGGGGGGAGAGACCCAGTACTTC. Translating gives CSVVGQGGETQYF.

This chain links TRBV6-1 with TRBJ2-4; the match to TRBD2 covers 9 bases. In germline, CDR1 is MNHNS, CDR2 SASEGT. CDR3 length: 14 amino acids. Unmatched junction bases numbered 7, after V lost 1 base and J lost 12 bases. CDR3: CASSEGLAEPSQYF. The CDR3 coding sequence is TGTGCCAGCAGTGAAGGACTAGCGGAGCCTAGTCAGTACTTC.

This clonotype came up a few times. This sequence joins TRBV6-6 and TRBJ2-7; D remains unclear. Deletions cut 5 bases from V and 3 bases from J, with 8 bases between. Germline V gene data show CDR1 as MNHNY and CDR2 as SVGAGI (reference sequence). The CDR3 is made up of 12 amino acids. The CDR3 spells CASSAVLYEQYF. Here the CDR3 DNA reads TGTGCCAGCAGTGCAGTCCTCTACGAGCAGTACTTC.

V usage is TRBV2 and J usage is TRBJ1-1; D is uncertain. V lost 0 bases and J 6 bases, leaving 11 bases between the germline ends. This CDR3 region has 14 residues. Germline values: CDR1 SNHLY, CDR2 FYNNEI. The CDR3 reads CASSEALEIPEAFF. CDR3 sequence (DNA): TGTGCCAGCAGTGAAGCACTTGAGATACCTGAAGCTTTCTTT.

V gene TRBV7-8 combines with J gene TRBJ2-1, with TRBD2 identical over 11 bases. Germline trimming cut 6 bases from V and 6 bases from J; bases unmatched to any gene: 1. Germline lookup yields CDR1 SGHVS and CDR2 FQNEAQ. The CDR3 loop spans 13 amino acids. The CDR3 nucleotides read TGTGCCAGCAGACTAGCGGGGGTCAATGAGCAGTTCTTC. Protein: CASRLAGVNEQFF.

The chain links TRBV7-2 to TRBJ2-1, with 8 bases aligning to TRBD2. This CDR3 is built from 14 residues. Per germline, CDR1 SGHTA and CDR2 FQGNSA. The J segment lost 6 bases and the V segment lost 1 base, leaving 2 bases of the junction unmatched. The CDR3 nucleotides are TGTGCCAGCAGCTTAGGGACTAGCCTCAATGAGCAGTTCTTC. It translates to CASSLGTSLNEQFF.

As for this clonotype: The junction differs from germline at one of its ends, possibly a read error. The chain couples TRBV5-6 to TRBJ2-3, with D perhaps TRBD2 (5 bases). The CDR3 consists of 15 residues. Germline V gene lookup returns CDR1 SGHDT and CDR2 YYEEEE. The CDR3 bases are TGTACCAGCAGCTTGGGCCGGGGAGACACAGATACGCAGTATTTT. This sequence encodes CTSSLGRGDTDTQYF.

The rearrangement links TRBV15 to TRBJ2-3; D might be TRBD1 (6 bases). Trimming pared 0 bases from V and 8 bases from J, leaving 9 bases between. From germline, CDR1 is LNHNV and CDR2 YYDKDF (reference sequence). The CDR3 runs 13 residues. CDR3 DNA sequence: TGTGCCACCAGCAGAGACAGGGGTGGTACGCAGTATTTT. This sequence encodes CATSRDRGGTQYF.

The CDR3 reads CSATSVSGSSTDTQYF. The CDR3 nucleotides are TGCAGTGCTACCTCCGTAAGCGGGTCTAGCACAGATACGCAGTATTTT. The chain links TRBV20-1 to TRBJ2-3; D may be TRBD2 (6 bases). With 4 bases removed from V and 0 bases from J, the gap between germline ends came to 17 bases. The CDR3 runs 16 residues. Germline CDR1 is DFQATT and CDR2 is SNEGSKA (reference sequence).

The chain links TRBV20-1 to TRBJ2-5; 13 bases line up with TRBD2. The CDR3 is made up of 13 amino acids. J was trimmed by 5 bases and V by 6 bases; bases with no gene match: 3. Germline CDR1 DFQATT, CDR2 SNEGSKA (reference sequence). CDR3 sequence: CSARTSGSETQYF. DNA for the CDR3: TGCAGTGCCCGGACTAGCGGGAGTGAGACCCAGTACTTC.

J is TRBJ1-4 and V is TRBV7-9; D ambiguous. The germline V gene encodes CDR1 SEHNR and CDR2 FQNEAQ (reference sequence). Trimming took 2 bases from V and 5 from J, leaving 15 bases between them. The CDR3 totals 16 residues. In DNA, the CDR3 is TGTGCCAGCAGCTTACCTCTACTACGCAGCAATGAAAAACTGTTTTTT. Amino acid sequence: CASSLPLLRSNEKLFF.

The chain couples TRBV29-1 to TRBJ1-2; 7 bases match TRBD1. This CDR3 is built from 14 residues. Germline values: CDR1 SQVTM, CDR2 ANQGSEA. Germline trimming cut 2 bases from V and 5 bases from J; bases unmatched to any gene: 8. CDR3 nucleotides: TGCAGCGTTGAATCTCCAGGGGGAGAATATGGCTACACCTTC. This sequence encodes CSVESPGGEYGYTF. The variable domain in full, with the rest retrieved from reference TRBV29-1 and TRBJ1-2, is SAVISQKPSRDICQRGTSLTIQCQVDSQVTMMFWYRQQPGQSLTLIATANQGSEATYESGFVIDKFPISRPNLTFSTLTVSNMSPEDSSIYLCSVESPGGEYGYTFGSGTRLTVV.

The genes are TRBV27 and TRBJ1-1, with 7 bases identical to TRBD1. Germline V gives CDR1 MNHEY, CDR2 SMNVEV (reference sequence). CDR3 length: 19 amino acids. With V trimmed by 5 bases and J by 5 bases, 23 bases remained unmatched. The DNA of the CDR3 is TGTGCCAGCAGTGCCATCAGGGTTGTAGGGGGCGCAATGAGGACTGAAGCTTTCTTT. Its translation: CASSAIRVVGGAMRTEAFF.

The chain links TRBV12-3 or TRBV12-4 to TRBJ2-2, with D possibly TRBD2 on 5 matching bases. The CDR3 runs 15 residues. V was cut by 10 bases and J by 2 bases, with 17 bases left in between. CDR3 sequence: CATQRRSINTGELFF. In DNA, the CDR3 is TGTGCCACCCAGAGGAGGTCGATAAACACCGGGGAGCTGTTTTTT.

The V and J genes are TRBV28 and TRBJ2-5; weak D call: TRBD2 (6 bases). Trimming shortened V by 2 bases and J by 11 bases, and 18 bases separated the two germline ends. Germline assignment: CDR1 MDHEN and CDR2 SYDVKM. This CDR3 has 14 amino acids. CDR3 sequence: CASSLQGSPREQYF. The CDR3 DNA reads as TGTGCCAGCAGTTTACAGGGATCCCCTCGGGAGCAGTACTTC.

In its sample, this clonotype was seen a few times. The chain joins TRBV3-1 to TRBJ2-1, with TRBD2 matching 11 bases. CDR1 and CDR2 (germline): LGHDT, YNNKEL (reference sequence). J gave up 7 bases and V 3 bases, and 2 bases lay outside the gene matches. The length of the CDR3 is 14 residues. CDR3 loop: CASSHLAGGNEQFF. Written as DNA, the CDR3 is TGTGCCAGCAGCCACCTAGCGGGAGGTAATGAGCAGTTCTTC.

Concerning this clonotype: One end of the junction varies from germline; a read error may be responsible. V is TRBV6-1 and J is TRBJ2-5; 11 bases align to TRBD2. This CDR3 comprises 14 residues. Germline assignment: CDR1 MNHNS and CDR2 SASEGT. The CDR3 here is CAGRRGLAGETQYF. DNA of the CDR3: TGTGCCGGCAGAAGAGGACTAGCGGGAGAGACCCAGTACTTC.

In its sample, this clonotype was seen many times. The V gene is TRBV29-1, the J gene TRBJ1-1; D call uncertain. CDR3 length: 12 amino acids. CDR1 and CDR2 (germline): SQVTM, ANQGSEA. V was cut by 4 bases and J by 0 bases, with 6 bases left in between. The CDR3 nucleotides are TGCAGCGTTGTGGGGATGAACACTGAAGCTTTCTTT. It specifies CSVVGMNTEAFF.

The table lists this clonotype with a few counts. This chain joins TRBV25-1 and TRBJ1-3; D call uncertain. The CDR3 is made up of 16 amino acids. V was shortened by 0 bases and J by 0 bases, with 9 bases between the two germline ends. CDR1 is MGHDK, CDR2 SYGVNS, per germline. In DNA form, the CDR3 reads TGTGCCAGCAGTGAATATTTCGGTGGCTCTGGAAACACCATATATTTT. It is translated as CASSEYFGGSGNTIYF.